This T cell receptor (beta chain) is from a study of shared clonotypes between healthy human individuals. The CDR3 sequence is 15 residues long. Germline-derived CDR1 and CDR2 are LNHDA and SQIVND (reference sequence). Trimming left V 4 bases short and J 5 bases short, with 17 bases between. TCRdb's table, derived via immunoSEQ multiplex PCR, lists solely in-frame clones and lacks some. The sample includes roughly 1 million clones, about 75% of them seen just once. The TCR comes from a man aged 18 to 30 in good health. The chain joins TRBV19 to TRBJ2-5; D is possibly TRBD1 (6 bases). Specimen: memory CD4+ T cells sorted from blood. Subset meaning: CD45RA-negative fraction. The DNA of the CDR3 is TGTGCCAGTAGTACCCAACTTGGGGGCCTGGAGACCCAGTACTTC. Its translation is CASSTQLGGLETQYF.